The table lists the clone carrying this T cell receptor (beta chain) with many counts. The antigen remains undetermined. The data originate from a study of T-cell reconstitution after alpha-beta-depleted transplantation in children. Overall study results and limits: T-cell counts and diversity at one year post-transplant came mainly from newly produced T cells. Surviving recipient T cells and intrathymic progenitors accounted for some patients' high TCRbeta diversity at day 60. After transplant, at about two months, alpha-beta T cells were reportedly derived from several hundred expanded graft clones.

V was pared by 6 bases and J by 8 bases, with 16 bases of the junction left unmatched. The CDR3 is 16 amino acids. CDR1 and CDR2 (germline): MNHNS, SASEGT. Preparation of the TCRbeta library was carried out with unique molecular identifiers. TCRdb independently ran MiXCR on the PCR reads; one entry per CDR3 protein. Of 450,000 to 550,000 distinct CDR3 sequences in the sample, around 10% were seen once. Specimen: PBMCs, mostly from graft donor cells, collected 180 days after TCRalphabeta/CD19-depleted stem cell transplant. The receptor's source is a female patient between 2 and 10 years old who had a stem cell transplant for aplastic anemia, so the T cells may come from the graft donor. This chain connects TRBV6-1 to TRBJ2-1, with 7 bases fitting TRBD2. The CDR3 sequence: CASSSPRLGGIDEQFF. DNA for the CDR3: TGTGCCAGCAGCTCTCCTCGTCTCGGGGGGATTGATGAGCAGTTCTTC.